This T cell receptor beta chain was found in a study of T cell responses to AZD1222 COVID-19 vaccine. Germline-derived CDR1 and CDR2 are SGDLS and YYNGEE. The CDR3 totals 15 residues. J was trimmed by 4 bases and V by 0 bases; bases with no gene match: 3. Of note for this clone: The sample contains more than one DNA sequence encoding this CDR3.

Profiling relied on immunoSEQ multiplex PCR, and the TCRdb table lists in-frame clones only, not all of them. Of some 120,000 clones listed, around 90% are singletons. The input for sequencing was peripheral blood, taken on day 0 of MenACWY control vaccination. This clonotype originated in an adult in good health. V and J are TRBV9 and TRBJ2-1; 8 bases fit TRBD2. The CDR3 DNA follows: TGTGCCAGCAGCGTAGGAGCGGGAGCGTACAATGAGCAGTTCTTC. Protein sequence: CASSVGAGAYNEQFF.